This T cell receptor (beta chain) was sequenced during a study of T cell responses to AZD1222 COVID-19 vaccine. At the level of the study: Second doses were pooled across both intervals (about 4 or about 12 weeks).

Concerning this clone itself: As yet, its antigen is unknown.

Sequencing used immunoSEQ multiplex PCR; TCRdb keeps in-frame clones, though not all of them. The sample consists of 30,000 to 35,000 clones, approximately 90% of them appearing once. The CDR3 runs to 17 residues. Trimming took off 0 bases at V and 2 bases at J, with 15 bases between the two ends. Germline CDR1 and CDR2: SGHNT and YYREEE (reference sequence). Study-wide results and limits: Regions left unmutated in variants are reportedly the target of nearly half of spike-specific TCRs.

The sample here was peripheral blood, taken on day 0 of AZD1222 vaccination. This rearrangement joins TRBV5-4 to TRBJ1-3; the D gene is possibly TRBD1 (5 bases). The sequence came from an adult in good health. This CDR3 is CASSLGGAGRTGNTIYF. As DNA, the CDR3 is TGTGCCAGCAGCTTGGGGGGCGCAGGACGAACTGGAAACACCATATATTTT.